This record concerns one T cell receptor (beta chain) sequence. The target antigen is unknown. The data were taken from a study of T cell responses to AZD1222 COVID-19 vaccine. TCRdb's copy holds only in-frame clones and misses some; the assay was immunoSEQ multiplex PCR. The sample has about 89,000 clones; about 89% are singletons. The study's findings and limits: The reported proportion of spike-specific TCRs targeting unmutated variant regions was nearly half.

V lost 3 bases and J lost 4, with 6 bases in between. Germline-derived CDR1 and CDR2 are DFQATT and SNEGSKA (reference sequence). The CDR3 has 11 residues. The sample consisted of peripheral blood, taken 28 days after the second AZD1222 dose. This sequence originates from an adult who received the AZD1222 COVID-19 vaccine. The rearrangement links TRBV20-1 to TRBJ1-2; perhaps TRBD1 as D (6 bases). In DNA form, the CDR3 reads TGCAGTGCTAGGGGGGCCTATGGCTACACCTTC. Translated, it gives CSARGAYGYTF.